The clone carrying this T cell receptor beta chain has a count of ten or more. The record originates from a study of neurological immune-mediated disorders. The CDR3 has 14 residues. The germline gives CDR1 SGHRS, CDR2 YFSETQ. With V trimmed by 4 bases and J by 3 bases, 3 bases remained unmatched. In TCRdb, the 5' RACE reads were re-called with MiXCR into one record per CDR3 protein. The sample includes 70,000 or so distinct CDR3 sequences, 2.5% to 4% seen only once; the top ten take 4.5% to 6.5%. The clonotype originates from a woman aged 45-59 years with multiple sclerosis. The sample was PBMCs. The J gene is TRBJ2-3, the V gene TRBV5-1, with 9 bases aligning to TRBD1. CDR3 region: CASSVGQGTDTQYF. Written as DNA, the CDR3 is TGCGCCAGCAGCGTGGGACAGGGAACAGATACGCAGTATTTT.